This T cell receptor beta chain was retrieved from a study of T-cell memory formation after mild COVID-19. Study information: TCR clusters showed largely donor specificity.

TCRdb reanalysed the 5' RACE reads using MiXCR and keeps one entry per CDR3 protein. Of hundreds of thousands of distinct CDR3 sequences in the sample, more than 15% were seen once. This CDR3 is built from 12 residues. Germline CDR1 SGHDN, CDR2 FVKESK. V dropped 8 bases and J dropped 7 bases, with 15 bases sitting between them. As concerns this clonotype: Its antigen is unknown.

Whole-study results and caveats: Most CD4+ clones that shrank were in CM and EM, while CD8+ ones turned up in EMRA. Pre-infection memory showed some responding clones, and this suggested that cross-reactive memory joined.

This chain uses TRBV14 with TRBJ2-7; tentatively, D is TRBD1 (6 bases). Sequenced sample: PBMCs or a T cell subset sorted from them (not recorded which). The receptor's source is a young man who had mild COVID-19 (a few samples of this study predate the infection). Cell type and time point are not known. CDR3 residues: CASGNRVKEQYF. In nucleotides, the CDR3 is TGTGCCAGCGGTAACAGGGTTAAGGAGCAGTACTTC.